The 30 T cell receptor beta chains below were found in one sample sequenced in a study of response to subunit inactivated influenza vaccine. TCRdb reprocessed the RT-PCR reads with MiXCR, giving one entry per CDR3 protein. This table holds fewer than 600,000 distinct CDR3 sequences, 6.5% to 8% found once. Sequenced material: PBMCs from blood, taken roughly 24 months after vaccination. These receptors came from a man between 50 and 69 years old who received an inactivated influenza vaccine.

This clonotype was picked up a small number of times. This sequence joins TRBV20-1 and TRBJ2-7, with D possibly called TRBD1 or TRBD2 (6 bases each). The germline V and J ends were trimmed by 6 bases and 4 bases, with 22 bases remaining between them. Looked up from germline, CDR1 is DFQATT and CDR2 is SNEGSKA (reference sequence). The CDR3 consists of 15 residues. Written as DNA, the CDR3 is TGCAGTGCCAGTAATTTTCGGGGGCGCGTATACGAGCAGTACTTC. It translates to CSASNFRGRVYEQYF.

The J gene is TRBJ1-2, the V gene TRBV5-1; 8 bases fit TRBD1. This CDR3 region has 16 residues. J lost 4 bases, V lost 0 bases, and 8 bases had no gene match. From germline, CDR1 is SGHRS and CDR2 YFSETQ. CDR3 in DNA: TGCGCCAGCAGCTTGGGGGGCAGGGGGCAGAGCTATGGCTACACCTTC. This codes for CASSLGGRGQSYGYTF.

This clonotype was counted a few times. This chain joins TRBV7-9 and TRBJ2-7, with D perhaps matching TRBD1 or TRBD2 (5 bases each). The germline V gene has CDR1 SEHNR and CDR2 FQNEAQ (reference sequence). The length of the CDR3 is 15 residues. V shed 9 bases and J shed 2 bases, with 20 bases lying between them. In DNA form, the CDR3 reads TGTGCCAGTGGGGGAGCCGGGTCGTTAACCTACGAGCAGTACTTC. Translated: CASGGAGSLTYEQYF.

The CDR3 nucleotides are TGTGCCAGCAGCGGATCCTACTATGGCTACACCTTC. It yields the protein CASSGSYYGYTF. The chain employs TRBV6-2 or TRBV6-3 and TRBJ1-2; D uncertain. CDR1 and CDR2 from the germline V gene are MNHEY and SVGEGT. CDR3 size: 12 residues. V lost 6 bases and J 3 bases, leaving 8 bases between the germline ends.

This clonotype was observed a handful of times. The chain employs TRBV10-3 and TRBJ2-7; TRBD2 is a possible D gene (5 bases). The CDR3 sequence is 13 residues long. Germline CDR1 ENHRY, CDR2 SYGVKD. The germline V and J ends were trimmed by 6 bases and 7 bases, with 16 bases remaining between them. The chain's CDR3 is CAIRDLGPGEQYF. In nucleotides, the CDR3 is TGTGCCATCAGGGACCTAGGGCCGGGGGAGCAGTACTTC.

This clonotype was seen ten or more times. This chain uses TRBV20-1 with TRBJ1-1, with 7 bases fitting TRBD1. V was clipped by 6 bases and J by 0 bases; unmatched bases: 4. CDR1 DFQATT and CDR2 SNEGSKA come from the germline V gene (reference sequence). The CDR3 covers 13 residues. In DNA, the CDR3 is TGCAGTGCCCTGACAGGGATGAACACTGAAGCTTTCTTT. Encoded protein: CSALTGMNTEAFF.

In this sample, this clonotype turned up many times. The V call is TRBV10-3, the J call TRBJ2-1, with 9 bases that match TRBD1. Germline V gives CDR1 ENHRY, CDR2 SYGVKD. CDR3 length: 13 residues. Germline trimming cut 11 bases from V and 6 bases from J; bases unmatched to any gene: 8. The CDR3 DNA is TGTGCCTACCAGGGGACAGGGATCAATGAGCAGTTCTTC. Protein product: CAYQGTGINEQFF.

This clonotype was detected ten times or more. V and J are TRBV7-3 and TRBJ2-2, with a tentative D call TRBD1 (6 bases). The germline V and J ends were trimmed by 6 bases and 2 bases, with 19 bases remaining between them. The CDR3 runs to 17 residues. Germline lookup yields CDR1 SGHTA and CDR2 FQGTGA. The CDR3 loop is CASSLTRDNFNTGELFF. DNA of the CDR3: TGTGCCAGCAGTCTTACAAGGGACAATTTCAACACCGGGGAGCTGTTTTTT.

The chain has TRBV12-3 or TRBV12-4 and TRBJ2-2, with no clear D. The V end lost 10 bases, the J end lost 2 bases, and 26 bases lay between the germline ends. This CDR3 has 18 residues. CDR3 sequence (DNA): TGTGCCACCGCCTGGACCCAAAGAGCGCAGGCTAACACCGGGGAGCTGTTTTTT. It translates to CATAWTQRAQANTGELFF.

The V and J genes are TRBV6-5 and TRBJ2-2; D may correspond to TRBD1 or TRBD2 (5 bases each). V lost 2 bases to trimming and J lost 7 bases, with 11 bases between them. The CDR3 runs to 14 residues. Germline CDR1 MNHEY, CDR2 SVGAGI. CDR3 sequence reads: CASSYTGAGGELFF. CDR3 bases: TGTGCCAGCAGTTACACCGGGGCTGGCGGGGAGCTGTTTTTT.

This clonotype was detected only a few times. This sequence joins TRBV4-1 and TRBJ1-1, with 8 bases matching TRBD1. Germline CDR1 reads MGHRA; CDR2 reads YSYEKL. This CDR3 contains 15 residues. Losses at the gene ends were 3 bases for V and 1 base for J; bases not matched to a gene: 4. CDR3 nucleotide sequence: TGCGCCAGCAGCCAGGCGGACAGGGAGAACACTGAAGCTTTCTTT. It is translated as CASSQADRENTEAFF.

This clonotype was observed at least ten times. The V and J genes are TRBV6-6 and TRBJ2-1; D not resolved. V lost 2 bases, J lost 6 bases, and 8 bases lay in between. The CDR3 contains 13 residues. Germline V lookup: CDR1 MNHNY, CDR2 SVGAGI (reference sequence). The CDR3 coding sequence is TGTGCCAGCAGTTACCTGGATGGCAATGAGCAGTTCTTC. Translating it yields CASSYLDGNEQFF.

This chain joins TRBV20-1 and TRBJ1-2, with D perhaps TRBD1 (5 bases). The CDR3 runs 13 residues. The germline gives CDR1 DFQATT, CDR2 SNEGSKA (reference sequence). The germline V and J ends were trimmed by 0 bases and 7 bases, with 12 bases remaining between them. The CDR3 loop reads CSARDVKGRGYTF. CDR3 in DNA: TGCAGTGCTAGAGATGTAAAGGGACGTGGCTACACCTTC.

This clonotype has just a few counts. This chain uses TRBV10-3 with TRBJ2-2, with D maybe TRBD1 (6 bases). The CDR3 is 13 residues long. Germline CDR1 ENHRY, CDR2 SYGVKD. With 5 bases removed from V and 5 bases from J, the gap between germline ends came to 9 bases. Here the CDR3 DNA reads TGTGCCATCAGTTTACAGGGAACCGGGGAGCTGTTTTTT. Its protein product is CAISLQGTGELFF.

This clonotype was detected many times. V is TRBV5-1 and J is TRBJ2-7; tentatively, D is TRBD2 (5 bases). The CDR3 is 15 residues long. Germline CDR1 reads SGHRS; CDR2 reads YFSETQ. V lost 4 bases and J lost 2, with 16 bases in between. The CDR3 here is CASSQAAVFPYEQYF. The CDR3 bases are TGCGCCAGCAGCCAAGCAGCGGTTTTTCCCTACGAGCAGTACTTC.

This clonotype was seen a handful of times. The chain is built from TRBV6-2 or TRBV6-3 and TRBJ2-7; 9 bases fit TRBD2. This CDR3 region has 15 residues. V was pared by 0 bases and J by 1 base, with 1 base of the junction left unmatched. Germline CDR1 MNHEY, CDR2 SVGEGT. CDR3 sequence reads: CASSYSAGGSYEQYF. The CDR3 region has the DNA TGTGCCAGCAGTTACTCGGCGGGAGGGTCCTACGAGCAGTACTTC.

This clonotype came up many times. The CDR3 DNA follows: TGTGCCAGCAGCCAGCACACGAACACCGGGGAGCTGTTTTTT. It yields the protein CASSQHTNTGELFF. The chain uses TRBV4-2 and TRBJ2-2; D is unresolved. With 3 bases removed from V and 0 bases from J, the gap between germline ends came to 5 bases. Per the germline V gene, CDR1 is LGHNA and CDR2 is YNFKEQ. The CDR3 sequence is 14 residues long.

The chain carries TRBV7-8 and TRBJ2-5, with D possibly matching TRBD2 (6 bases). V was clipped by 7 bases and J by 2 bases, with 14 bases between them. Germline assignment: CDR1 SGHVS and CDR2 FQNEAQ. CDR3 length: 14 residues. The CDR3: CASNGDSSQETQYF. The DNA for the CDR3 is TGTGCCAGCAACGGGGACTCATCACAAGAGACCCAGTACTTC.

This chain connects TRBV12-3 or TRBV12-4 to TRBJ2-7; D gene uncertain. Trimming removed 1 base from V and 5 bases from J, with 12 bases in between. This CDR3 is built from 14 residues. The CDR3 is CASSLGQTNDEQYF. CDR3 DNA: TGTGCCAGCAGTTTAGGGCAAACGAACGACGAGCAGTACTTC.

This clonotype was seen many times. CDR3: CASSSGGGNEKLFF. CDR3 DNA: TGTGCCAGCAGCTCAGGGGGCGGTAATGAAAAACTGTTTTTT. The gene calls are TRBV7-6 and TRBJ1-4; 8 bases fit TRBD1. Germline loops: CDR1 SGHVS, CDR2 FNYEAQ. This CDR3 has 14 amino acids. Trimming cost V 4 bases and J 4 bases; bases outside gene matches: 2.

This clonotype has only one observation. The chain combines TRBV19 with TRBJ1-4; 7 bases match TRBD1. The CDR3 extends over 15 amino acids. The J segment lost 7 bases and the V segment lost 5 bases, leaving 10 bases of the junction unmatched. Germline loops: CDR1 LNHDA, CDR2 SQIVND (reference sequence). CDR3 region: CASSPRQGWGEKLFF. The CDR3 region has the DNA TGTGCCAGTAGTCCACGACAGGGTTGGGGTGAAAAACTGTTTTTT.

This clonotype was counted between two and nine times. The chain combines TRBV10-3 with TRBJ2-1; 9 nucleotides agree with TRBD2. V was pared by 0 bases and J by 8 bases, with 23 bases of the junction left unmatched. Germline CDR1 is ENHRY and CDR2 is SYGVKD. The CDR3 loop spans 21 amino acids. CDR3 amino acids: CAISESETSGNILVSWDEQFF. The CDR3 DNA is TGTGCCATCAGTGAGTCGGAGACTAGCGGAAATATCCTCGTGTCATGGGATGAGCAGTTCTTC.

The rearrangement links TRBV12-3 or TRBV12-4 to TRBJ2-2; 7 bases agree with TRBD1. The CDR3 has 15 residues. With 5 bases clipped from V and 4 bases from J, the junction kept 7 bases outside the gene matches. CDR3 sequence (DNA): TGTGCCAGCAGTGCCAACAGGGGTGGCACCGGGGAGCTGTTTTTT. As protein: CASSANRGGTGELFF.

This clonotype occurred many times. This chain links TRBV12-3 or TRBV12-4 with TRBJ2-4, with D possibly being TRBD2 (6 bases). This CDR3 contains 13 residues. Trimming removed 6 bases at V and 9 bases at J, with 15 bases between. CDR3 nucleotides: TGTGCCAGCAGCTTTGGGACTCTCGGCATTCAGTACTTC. Its translation is CASSFGTLGIQYF.

This clonotype was found a few times. The chain links TRBV11-1 to TRBJ2-2; no reliable D call. The CDR3 sequence is 15 residues long. V was trimmed by 5 bases and J by 6 bases, leaving 16 bases between them. Germline loops: CDR1 SGHAT, CDR2 FQDESV (reference sequence). The CDR3: CASSPVLAAAGELFF. Written as DNA, the CDR3 is TGTGCCAGCAGCCCTGTTTTGGCGGCGGCCGGGGAGCTGTTTTTT. Full variable domain (missing parts from reference TRBV11-1 and TRBJ2-2): EAEVAQSPRYKITEKSQAVAFWCDPISGHATLYWYRQILGQGPELLVQFQDESVVDDSQLPKDRFSAERLKGVDSTLKIQPAELGDSAMYLCASSPVLAAAGELFFGEGSRLTVL.

The CDR3 DNA reads TGCGCCAGCAGTGACCTCGGGACGCAGGACAATGAAAAACTGTTTTTT. As protein: CASSDLGTQDNEKLFF. The chain employs TRBV10-2 and TRBJ1-4, with TRBD1 as a possible D gene (5 bases). Per the germline V gene, CDR1 is WSHSY and CDR2 is SAAADI. This CDR3 has 16 amino acids. Trimming removed 3 bases at V and 5 bases at J, with 16 bases between.

The chain recombines TRBV11-2 with TRBJ2-3; D is unclear. V lost 3 bases to trimming and J lost 2 bases, with 21 bases between them. The CDR3 runs to 18 residues. Germline CDR1 is SGHAT and CDR2 is FQNNGV. The CDR3 is CASSFPQHQYTFTDTQYF. CDR3 nucleotides: TGTGCCAGCAGCTTTCCTCAGCACCAGTATACTTTCACAGATACGCAGTATTTT.

This clonotype was detected only a few times. Sequence at one end of the junction differs from germline and may be a read error. The V and J genes are TRBV4-3 and TRBJ1-1; TRBD1 is a possible D gene (6 bases). CDR3 length: 15 amino acids. Germline CDR1 LGHNA, CDR2 YSLEER. Written as DNA, the CDR3 is TGCGCCAGCAGCCAATTTGGGGGCACGAACGCTGAAGCTTTCTTT. Its translation: CASSQFGGTNAEAFF.

This sequence joins TRBV5-1 and TRBJ1-4, with D unclear. The germline V and J ends were trimmed by 1 base and 4 bases, with 5 bases remaining between them. This CDR3 is built from 13 residues. The germline gives CDR1 SGHRS, CDR2 YFSETQ. The CDR3 DNA is TGCGCCAGCAGCTTGACAGTTAATGAAAAACTGTTTTTT. It specifies CASSLTVNEKLFF.

This clonotype was detected a few times. The V gene is TRBV20-1, the J gene TRBJ2-5, with a tentative D call TRBD2 (6 bases). This CDR3 is built from 15 residues. V shed 0 bases and J shed 5 bases, with 16 bases lying between them. Looked up from germline, CDR1 is DFQATT and CDR2 is SNEGSKA (reference sequence). Here the CDR3 DNA reads TGCAGTGCTAGAGATCCGGGACTTAGGCGGGAGACCCAGTACTTC. This gives the protein CSARDPGLRRETQYF.